This T cell receptor beta chain was documented in a study of radiation and T cells in renal cell carcinoma. To note about this clone: The target antigen is unknown.

Study-wide points: Top tumor clonotypes rose in blood 2 weeks post-radiation, then contracted.

This sample's time point: blood 4 weeks post-SBRT, at nephrectomy. Regarding treatment: 15 Gy SBRT to primary tumor, nephrectomy 4 weeks later. The CDR3 is 18 residues long. V lost 0 bases, J lost 3 bases, and 14 bases stayed unmatched. Per germline, CDR1 MGHRA and CDR2 YSYEKL. Sequenced by immunoSEQ multiplex PCR; TCRdb stores in-frame clones only, minus some. The sample contains 140,000 to 150,000 clones, approximately 86% of which appear only once. Sequencing used blood, obtained from a patient whose treatment included radiotherapy and nephrectomy. The sequence was obtained from a woman between 50 and 59 years old with renal cell carcinoma. The chain links TRBV4-1 to TRBJ2-7, with TRBD2 matching over 7 bases. The CDR3 reads CASSQESAWSGEGYEQYF. The CDR3 nucleotides read TGCGCCAGCAGCCAAGAGTCGGCGTGGAGCGGGGAAGGCTACGAGCAGTACTTC.